The clone carrying this T cell receptor beta chain was detected a few times. The antigen is unknown. The data were obtained in a study of T-cell memory formation after mild COVID-19. Background on the study: TCR clusters were largely donor specific.

V was clipped by 1 base and J by 1 base, with 10 bases between them. In germline, CDR1 is SEHNR, CDR2 FQNEAQ (reference sequence). This CDR3 has 15 residues. From 5'RACE with constant-segment primers came TCR alpha and TCR beta cDNA libraries that carried sample barcodes and UMIs. TCRdb reprocessed the 5' RACE reads with MiXCR, giving one entry per CDR3 protein. The table has about 130,000 distinct CDR3 sequences, 25% seen once; the top ten hold roughly a quarter. Study outcomes and limitations: Day 15 to 85 contractors were CD4/CD8 balanced; later expanders leaned CD4+.

The receptor was isolated from an adult woman who had mild COVID-19 (a few samples of this study predate the infection). Cell type and time point are not known. Sequencing was performed on PBMCs or a T cell subset sorted from them (not recorded which). This chain connects TRBV7-9 to TRBJ2-5; a possible D gene is TRBD2 (5 bases). The CDR3 DNA is TGTGCCAGCAGCTTAGTCCTGGACTTCCAAGAGACCCAGTACTTC. It is translated as CASSLVLDFQETQYF.